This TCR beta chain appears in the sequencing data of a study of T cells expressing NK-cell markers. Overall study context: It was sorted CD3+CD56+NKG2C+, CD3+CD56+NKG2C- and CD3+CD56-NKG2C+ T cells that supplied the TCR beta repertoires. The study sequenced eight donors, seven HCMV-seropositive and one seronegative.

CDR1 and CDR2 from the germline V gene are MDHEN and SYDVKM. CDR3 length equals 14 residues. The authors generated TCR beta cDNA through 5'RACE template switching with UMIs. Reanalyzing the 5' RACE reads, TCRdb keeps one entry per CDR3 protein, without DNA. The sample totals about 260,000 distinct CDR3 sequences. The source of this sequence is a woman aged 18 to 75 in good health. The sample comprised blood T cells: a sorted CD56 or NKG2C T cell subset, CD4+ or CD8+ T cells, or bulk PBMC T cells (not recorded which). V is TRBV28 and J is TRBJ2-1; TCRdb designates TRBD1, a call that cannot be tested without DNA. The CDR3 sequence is CASSSRGSPSEQFF.